The next 7 T cell receptor beta chains were all read from a single sample in a study of blood T cells in healthy people across ages (dated by TCRdb to 2014 to 2015). Libraries came from 5' RACE. The second PCR ran for about 6 to 12 cycles and used a J-beta primer mix along with a sample-barcoded 5' primer. TCRdb itself trimmed the public reads at Q25 with fastp, ran MiXCR and retained productive beta chains. One record per CDR3 amino acid sequence lists the most common genes and DNA. This sample gives approximately 2,000,000 distinct CDR3 sequences in total; approximately 39% of them show up just once. The ten largest account for 23% of the sample. What was sequenced was blood. The receptors derive from a human donor in good health.

The chain uses TRBV18 and TRBJ2-3, with D uncertain. Trimming took off 5 bases at V and 2 bases at J, with 11 bases between the two ends. CDR3 length equals 14 residues. Germline CDR1 is KGHSH and CDR2 is LQKENI. CDR3 protein: CASSKGQDTDTQYF. Here the CDR3 DNA reads TGTGCCAGCTCAAAGGGCCAGGACACAGATACGCAGTATTTT.

The CDR3 sequence: CASMPGLGTNSYEQYF. CDR3 nucleotides: TGTGCCAGCATGCCCGGGTTAGGGACAAACTCCTACGAGCAGTACTTC. This rearrangement joins TRBV5-4 to TRBJ2-7; TRBD1 is a possible D gene (6 bases). Looked up from germline, CDR1 is SGHNT and CDR2 is YYREEE (reference sequence). V was trimmed by 6 bases and J by 0 bases, leaving 19 bases between them. This CDR3 spans 16 amino acids.

CDR3 nucleotides: TGTGCCAGCAGTCCCCCCGTGGGGGGGCGGGGGAACACTGAAGCTTTCTTT. Its protein is CASSPPVGGRGNTEAFF. The chain joins TRBV28 to TRBJ1-1; D is perhaps TRBD1 (6 bases). The V and J ends lost 5 bases and 1 base respectively, with 20 bases between them. The CDR3 spans 17 residues. Germline assignment: CDR1 MDHEN and CDR2 SYDVKM.

This clonotype has ten or more counts. This chain's CDR3 is CSAQGLAGGRLVADTQYF. CDR3 sequence (DNA): TGCAGTGCTCAAGGACTAGCGGGGGGGCGATTAGTCGCAGATACGCAGTATTTT. The chain is built from TRBV20-1 and TRBJ2-3, with 15 bases identical to TRBD2. Trimming removed 5 bases from V and 4 bases from J; junction bases left unmatched: 13. CDR3 length: 18 residues. Germline V gene sequence: CDR1 DFQATT, CDR2 SNEGSKA (reference sequence).

This clonotype was seen a handful of times. The gene calls are TRBV10-3 and TRBJ2-1, with 12 positions matching TRBD2. V lost 3 bases and J lost 7; bases outside the gene matches: 4. The CDR3 runs 15 residues. Per the germline V gene, CDR1 is ENHRY and CDR2 is SYGVKD. The CDR3 DNA reads TGTGCCATCAGTGAAGGACTAGCGGGGAATAATGAGCAGTTCTTC. Its translation is CAISEGLAGNNEQFF.

This rearrangement joins TRBV6-5 to TRBJ2-4; TRBD1 or TRBD2 may be the D gene (6 bases each). The CDR3 length is 16 residues. Germline V gives CDR1 MNHEY, CDR2 SVGAGI. V shed 2 bases and J shed 13 bases, with 24 bases lying between them. The CDR3 loop is CASSYVGGGLEDEQYF. The CDR3 DNA is TGTGCCAGCAGTTACGTAGGAGGGGGGCTTGAGGATGAGCAGTACTTC.

About this clonotype: At one boundary the junction diverges from the germline segment, which might be a read error. The genes are TRBV7-2 and TRBJ1-2; 8 nucleotides agree with TRBD1. The CDR3 consists of 15 residues. Germline CDR1 and CDR2: SGHTA and FQGNSA. The CDR3: CASSLPDRADYGYTF. Written as DNA, the CDR3 is TGCGCCAGCAGCCTTCCGGACAGGGCGGACTATGGCTACACCTTC. The full variable domain, in which reference TRBV7-2 and TRBJ1-2 provide the parts outside the CDR3, is GAGVSQSPSNKVTEKGKDVELRCDPISGHTALYWYRQSLGQGLEFLIYFQGNSAPDKSGLPSDRFSAERTGGSVSTLTIQRTQQEDSAVYLCASSLPDRADYGYTFGSGTRLTVV.